This TCR beta chain is from a study of T cell responses to AZD1222 COVID-19 vaccine. Study-wide background: Some second doses came at about 4 weeks and others at about 12 weeks; these were pooled. The study's findings and limits: The reported proportion of spike-specific TCRs targeting unmutated variant regions was nearly half.

The assay was immunoSEQ multiplex PCR, and TCRdb's table has in-frame clones only and misses some. The repertoire holds about 140,000 clones, approximately 90% seen once, with 4.5% to 6.5% in the top ten. This CDR3 is 14 amino acids long. The germline CDR1 and CDR2 sequences are MNHEY and SMNVEV (reference sequence). V lost 5 bases to trimming and J lost 4 bases; unmatched junction nucleotides: 3. About this clone itself: What it binds is not known.

V gene TRBV27 combines with J gene TRBJ1-4; 8 bases match TRBD1. The TCR sequence derives from an adult in good health. The specimen comprised peripheral blood, sampled on day 0 of AZD1222 vaccination. The CDR3 reads CASSVRGHNEKLFF. The CDR3 DNA is TGTGCCAGCAGTGTCAGGGGGCATAATGAAAAACTGTTTTTT.